What follows describes a single T cell receptor beta chain. The target antigen is unknown. Time point: pre-treatment sample, taken before nivolumab and TIL therapy. Tumor tissue came from excised metastases, mostly pleural nodules or supraclavicular lymph nodes. The germline V gene encodes CDR1 GTSNPN and CDR2 SVGIG (reference sequence). Trimming at V came to 0 bases and at J to 7 bases, leaving 15 bases not matched to a gene. The CDR3 length is 19 residues. This sample is drawn from a study of TIL therapy for anti-PD-1-resistant metastatic lung cancer. The immunoSEQ assay was v3. Libraries were prepared by immunoSEQ multiplex PCR; TCRdb keeps only in-frame clonotypes and omits some of them. This table holds 5,500 to 7,500 clones, around 60% found once. Study observations and caveats: Treatment-naive, never-smoker and oncogene-addicted patients were overrepresented in this highly selected cohort.

The V call is TRBV30, the J call TRBJ2-2; 12 bases are a match to TRBD2. The sequence was obtained from a person aged 25-85 years with non-small cell lung cancer. Sequenced material: tumor tissue, taken at baseline. Here the CDR3 DNA reads TGTGCCTGGAGTGTAGAGGGACAGGGACTAGCGGGCCAGGGCGGGGAGCTGTTTTTT. This translates into CAWSVEGQGLAGQGGELFF.